These 5 T cell receptor beta chains share one sample of origin, sequenced in a study of Graves' ophthalmopathy and Graves' hyperthyroidism. Amplification targeted the TCR beta CDR3 regions, with RNA transcripts as the source material. The workflow started with a first-round RT-PCR run with HTBI primers and then moved on to a second-round multiplex PCR. From the multiplex PCR reads, TCRdb called clonotypes with MiXCR, one entry per CDR3 protein. This table has around 590,000 distinct CDR3 sequences, about 35% appearing once. Input material: peripheral blood or thyroid tissue (not recorded which). The source of these receptors is an adult man with Graves' hyperthyroidism.

This CDR3 reads CSVGGLAGSLGGEQYF. CDR3 DNA: TGCAGCGTTGGGGGACTAGCGGGTTCCCTTGGCGGTGAGCAGTACTTC. The V call is TRBV29-1, the J call TRBJ2-7; TRBD2 aligns across 12 bases. The CDR3 is made up of 16 amino acids. Germline loops: CDR1 SQVTM, CDR2 ANQGSEA. Trimming cost V 4 bases and J 7 bases; bases outside gene matches: 14.

At least ten counts were recorded for this clonotype. The V gene is TRBV15, the J gene TRBJ2-6, with a weak D call TRBD1 (5 bases). Germline V gives CDR1 LNHNV, CDR2 YYDKDF (reference sequence). The V end lost 4 bases, the J end lost 8 bases, and 12 bases lay between the germline ends. The CDR3 has 14 amino acids. The CDR3 is CATSTRASTNVLTF. CDR3 in DNA: TGTGCCACCAGCACCAGGGCTTCAACCAACGTCCTGACTTTC.

The V gene is TRBV7-8, the J gene TRBJ1-1; 7 bases match TRBD1. This CDR3 comprises 14 residues. Germline values: CDR1 SGHVS, CDR2 FQNEAQ. The V gene end was trimmed by 6 bases and the J gene end by 3 bases; junction bases not matched to a gene: 7. The CDR3 DNA sequence: TGTGCCAGCAGTGACGACAGGGAACACACTGAAGCTTTCTTT. This translates into CASSDDREHTEAFF. The variable domain in full, completed from reference TRBV7-8 and TRBJ1-1, reads GAGVSQSPRYKVAKRGQDVALRCDPISGHVSLFWYQQALGQGPEFLTYFQNEAQLDKSGLPSDRFFAERPEGSVSTLKIQRTQQEDSAVYLCASSDDREHTEAFFGQGTRLTVV.

The chain links TRBV20-1 to TRBJ1-2; a weak D match, TRBD1 (6 bases). V lost 1 base and J lost 5, with 14 bases in between. There are 14 residues in the CDR3. Per the germline V gene, CDR1 is DFQATT and CDR2 is SNEGSKA (reference sequence). In nucleotides, the CDR3 is TGCAGTGCTAGAGGGGGGGCGGAATCGTATGGCTACACCTTC. This encodes CSARGGAESYGYTF.

This clonotype was picked up many times. The rearrangement uses TRBV29-1 and TRBJ1-2, with TRBD1 matching 9 bases. J lost 1 base, V lost 4 bases, and 4 bases had no gene match. CDR3 length: 14 amino acids. Germline V gene sequence: CDR1 SQVTM, CDR2 ANQGSEA. CDR3 DNA: TGCAGCGTTGCTCCGGGACAGGGTAACTATGGCTACACCTTC. This translates into CSVAPGQGNYGYTF.